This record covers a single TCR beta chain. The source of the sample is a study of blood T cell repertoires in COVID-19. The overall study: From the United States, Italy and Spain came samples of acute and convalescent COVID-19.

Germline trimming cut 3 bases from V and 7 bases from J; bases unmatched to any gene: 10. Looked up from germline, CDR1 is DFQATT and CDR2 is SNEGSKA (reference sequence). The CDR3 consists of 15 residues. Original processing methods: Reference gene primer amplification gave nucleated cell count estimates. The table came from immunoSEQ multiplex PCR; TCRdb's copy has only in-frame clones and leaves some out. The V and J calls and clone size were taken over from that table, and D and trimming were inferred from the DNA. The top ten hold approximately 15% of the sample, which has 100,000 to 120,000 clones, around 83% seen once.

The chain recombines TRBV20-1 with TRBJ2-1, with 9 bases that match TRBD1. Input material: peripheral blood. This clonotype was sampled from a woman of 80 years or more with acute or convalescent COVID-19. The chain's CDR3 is CSASPRDRGTNEQFF. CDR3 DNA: TGCAGTGCTAGTCCGAGAGACAGGGGGACGAATGAGCAGTTCTTC.